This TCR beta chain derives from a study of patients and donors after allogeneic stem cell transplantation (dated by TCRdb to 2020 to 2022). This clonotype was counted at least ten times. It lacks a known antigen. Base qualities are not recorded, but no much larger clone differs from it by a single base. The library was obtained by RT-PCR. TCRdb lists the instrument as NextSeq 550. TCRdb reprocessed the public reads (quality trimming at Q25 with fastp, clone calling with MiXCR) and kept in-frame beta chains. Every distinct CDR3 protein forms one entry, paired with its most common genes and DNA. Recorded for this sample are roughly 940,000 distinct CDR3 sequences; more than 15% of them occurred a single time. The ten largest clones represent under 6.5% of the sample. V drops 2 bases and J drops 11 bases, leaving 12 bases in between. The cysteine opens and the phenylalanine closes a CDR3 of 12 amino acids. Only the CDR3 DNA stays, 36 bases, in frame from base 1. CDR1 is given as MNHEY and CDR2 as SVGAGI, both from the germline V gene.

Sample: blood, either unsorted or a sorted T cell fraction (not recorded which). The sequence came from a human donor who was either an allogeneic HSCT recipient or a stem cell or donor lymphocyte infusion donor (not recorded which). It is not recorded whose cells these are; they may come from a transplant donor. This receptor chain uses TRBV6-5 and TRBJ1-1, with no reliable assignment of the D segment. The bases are TGTGCCAGCAGTTACCGCGGTCTACGGGCTTTCTTT. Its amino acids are CASSYRGLRAFF.